This T cell receptor (beta chain) was profiled in a study of cytomegalovirus exposure and HLA in healthy donors. V was trimmed by 0 bases and J by 7 bases, leaving 16 bases between them. This CDR3 contains 15 residues. Germline V CDR1 and CDR2: MGHRA, YSYEKL. PCR used 60 Vbeta primers and 13 Jbeta primers. Some clones are missing from TCRdb's copy, which holds only in-frame ones; the method was immunoSEQ multiplex PCR. Found here are over 70,000 clones, around 81% of them singletons; the top ten hold approximately 2%. Sequenced input: PBMCs. The TCR originated in a young man in good health and CMV-seronegative. The chain is built from TRBV4-1 and TRBJ2-7, with a possible D match to TRBD1 (5 bases). The CDR3: CASSQDLYAGLEQYF. Written as DNA, the CDR3 is TGCGCCAGCAGCCAAGATTTATATGCAGGGCTTGAGCAGTACTTC.